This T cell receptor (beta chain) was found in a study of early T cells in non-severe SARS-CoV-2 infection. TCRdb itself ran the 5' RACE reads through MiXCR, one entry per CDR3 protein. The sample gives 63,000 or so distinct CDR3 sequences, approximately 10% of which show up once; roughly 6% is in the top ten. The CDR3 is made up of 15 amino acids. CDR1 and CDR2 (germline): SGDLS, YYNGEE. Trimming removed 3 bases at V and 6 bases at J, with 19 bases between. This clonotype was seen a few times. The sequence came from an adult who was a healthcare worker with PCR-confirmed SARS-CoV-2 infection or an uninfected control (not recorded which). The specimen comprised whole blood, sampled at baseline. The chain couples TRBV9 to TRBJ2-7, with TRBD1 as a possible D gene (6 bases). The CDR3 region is CASSADGTTYFEQYF. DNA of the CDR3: TGTGCCAGCAGCGCTGACGGGACAACCTATTTCGAGCAGTACTTC.